This TCR beta chain was sequenced for a study of blood T cell repertoires in COVID-19. The overall study: The United States, Italy and Spain supplied acute and convalescent COVID-19 samples. Sources were T cells, B-cell-depleted T cells, or PBMCs; the material itself was cDNA or gDNA.

This CDR3 contains 13 residues. V gave up 4 bases and J gave up 10 bases, with 15 bases separating them. Looked up from germline, CDR1 is SGHDT and CDR2 is YYEEEE. Methods used by the authors: Amplified reference gene primers provided the basis for estimating nucleated cell counts. The data were produced by immunoSEQ multiplex PCR, yet TCRdb's version contains in-frame clones alone and is incomplete. Clone size and the V and J calls come from that table; the DNA yielded D and trimming. The table records several thousand clones, just over 85% of them present only once. The sample consisted of peripheral blood. The genes are TRBV5-6 and TRBJ1-5, with no clear D. This TCR was recovered from a human donor in a cohort sampled during active COVID-19. CDR3 region: CASSPDYRGPQHF. In nucleotides, the CDR3 is TGTGCCAGCAGCCCGGACTACCGGGGACCCCAGCATTTT.